The entry below describes one T cell receptor (beta chain). Its antigen remains unknown. Looked up from germline, CDR1 is SNHLY and CDR2 is FYNNEI. The CDR3 length is 16 residues. Trimming removed 5 bases from V and 1 base from J, with 15 bases in between. TCRdb re-called the 5' RACE reads with MiXCR, one entry per CDR3 protein. The sample records 300,000 or so distinct CDR3 sequences, around 16% being singletons. The source of the sample is a study of T-cell memory formation after mild COVID-19. Study summary: Largely donor-specific sequence clusters came from a couple of donors. Study findings and constraints: Clones contracting across day 15 to 85 had a balanced CD4/CD8 profile; later expanding clones leaned CD4+.

The receptor was isolated from a man between 18 and 29 years old who had mild COVID-19 (a few samples of this study predate the infection). Cell type and time point are not known. Material: PBMCs or a T cell subset sorted from them (not recorded which). The chain has TRBV2 and TRBJ1-5; no definite D call. The CDR3 DNA reads TGTGCCAGCAGTCGGGCCGGGGATAGGAGCAATCAGCCCCAGCATTTT. It codes for CASSRAGDRSNQPQHF.